Each of the 17 T cell receptor beta chains below was sequenced from the same sample in a study of tumor-infiltrating lymphocytes in primary liver carcinoma. The authors took blood RNA from unsorted whole blood and also extracted germline DNA. Constant-region priming of around 500 ng total RNA yielded TCR beta cDNA. Generation of the TCR beta libraries relied on three nested multiplex PCR rounds using slightly modified ARM-PCR. Primers for the first two PCR rounds were TRBV1-TRBV30 forward primers and a C-beta reverse primer (roughly 10 cycles per round). TCRdb re-called the multiplex PCR reads with MiXCR, one entry per CDR3 protein. Of about 310,000 distinct CDR3 sequences listed, about 50% are singletons. Sequencing was done on a sample of peripheral blood. The receptors were sampled from a woman aged 25 to 39 with primary liver carcinoma and hepatitis B virus infection.

This clonotype was seen more than once but under ten times. The chain joins TRBV12-3 or TRBV12-4 to TRBJ1-4; maybe TRBD1 (6 bases). This CDR3 is 14 amino acids long. V lost 3 bases and J 10 bases, leaving 15 bases between the germline ends. CDR3 nucleotide sequence: TGTGCCAGCAGTTTCTCAGGGGTCGGTGTAAAACTGTTTTTT. Encoded protein: CASSFSGVGVKLFF.

Remarks on this clonotype: A single base separates this from a much larger clone, so it may be a read error. The chain employs TRBV12-5 and TRBJ2-4, with no clear D. The CDR3 sequence is 14 residues long. Trimming removed 5 bases from V and 5 bases from J, with 13 bases in between. Per germline, CDR1 LGHNT and CDR2 FRNRAP. The CDR3 DNA is TGTGCTAGTGGTCAGATGGGGTACGAAAACATTCAGTACTTC. Translating gives CASGQMGYENIQYF.

Only a few counts were recorded for this clonotype. This chain joins TRBV13 and TRBJ2-7, with TRBD2 identical over 7 bases. Germline V CDR1 and CDR2: PRHDT, FYEKMQ (reference sequence). V gave up 5 bases and J gave up 4 bases; unmatched junction bases: 11. CDR3 length equals 15 residues. CDR3 coding DNA: TGTGCCAGCAGCATATTACCTGCGCGGGAGTACGAGCAGTACTTC. This translates into CASSILPAREYEQYF.

As concerns this clonotype: This CDR3 is missing its conserved last phenylalanine or tryptophan, likely due to a read error. The rearrangement uses TRBV11-2 and TRBJ2-3; a possible D gene is TRBD2 (6 bases). Trimming left V 4 bases short and J 10 bases short, with 21 bases between. This CDR3 is 15 amino acids long. Germline assignment: CDR1 SGHAT and CDR2 FQNNGV. The CDR3 region is CASSSDGTPPRAQYL. In DNA form, the CDR3 reads TGTGCCAGCAGCTCCGATGGGACTCCCCCCCGTGCGCAGTATCTT.

In its sample, this clonotype was seen many times. This rearrangement joins TRBV29-1 to TRBJ1-4, with D possibly TRBD1 on 5 matching bases. In germline, CDR1 is SQVTM, CDR2 ANQGSEA. Between the trimmed V and J ends, which lost 7 bases and 11 bases, there was a span of 20 bases. The CDR3 covers 13 residues. The CDR3 coding sequence is TGCAGCGCTTTTAACGACCTTGGGGGGAAACTGTTTTTT. Amino acids: CSAFNDLGGKLFF.

This clonotype was counted once. No conserved phenylalanine or tryptophan is present at the end of the CDR3, so a read error is the likely explanation. J is TRBJ1-6 and V is TRBV12-3 or TRBV12-4, with a possible D match to TRBD1 (6 bases). This CDR3 is built from 14 residues. The germline V and J ends were trimmed by 7 bases and 10 bases, with 17 bases remaining between them. The CDR3 loop is CASTLSTGGSPLHL. The CDR3 bases are TGTGCCAGCACCCTCTCGACAGGCGGGTCACCCCTCCACCTT.

The rearrangement uses TRBV6-6 and TRBJ2-2; D not certain. V was shortened by 9 bases and J by 1 base, with 12 bases between the two germline ends. Germline CDR1 reads MNHNY; CDR2 reads SVGAGI (reference sequence). There are 14 residues in the CDR3. The CDR3 DNA reads as TGTGCCAGTAGTCCAAGGTGGAACACCGGGGAGCTGTTTTTT. Translating it yields CASSPRWNTGELFF.

This clonotype was seen at least ten times. The V call is TRBV12-3 or TRBV12-4, the J call TRBJ2-1, with D possibly TRBD2 on 5 matching bases. The CDR3 is 12 residues long. Trimming cost V 7 bases and J 8 bases, with 12 bases left between them. CDR3: CASKGPGDEQFF. For the CDR3, the DNA is TGTGCCAGCAAGGGTCCCGGGGATGAGCAGTTCTTC.

Concerning this clonotype itself: At one boundary the junction diverges from the germline segment, which might be a read error. The chain uses TRBV29-1 and TRBJ1-3; tentatively, D is TRBD1 (6 bases). CDR3 length equals 14 residues. Per germline, CDR1 SQVTM and CDR2 ANQGSEA. CDR3 sequence reads: CSIDGQSAGNTIYF. CDR3 in DNA: TGCAGCATTGACGGACAGTCCGCTGGAAACACCATATATTTT.

As to this clonotype: A much bigger clone sits one base away, suggesting this may be a read error. V usage is TRBV4-2 and J usage is TRBJ1-2; no clear D gene. The CDR3 is 13 amino acids. Per germline, CDR1 LGHNA and CDR2 YNFKEQ. V was shortened by 0 bases and J by 6 bases, with 8 bases between the two germline ends. CDR3 loop: CASSQDWRHGYTF. The CDR3 nucleotides read TGTGCCAGCAGCCAAGATTGGAGGCATGGCTACACCTTC.

The rearrangement links TRBV21-1 to TRBJ2-7; the table's D call TRBD2 went unverified against the DNA. TRBV21-1 is labeled a pseudogene. This CDR3 spans 16 amino acids. The CDR3 region has the DNA TGTGCCAGCAGCAAAGAAGGACTAGCGGGGTTCAACAAGCAGTACTTC. As protein: CASSKEGLAGFNKQYF.

In this sample, this clonotype is medium-sized. The V gene is TRBV11-2, the J gene TRBJ2-7; 9 nucleotides match TRBD2. Germline V gives CDR1 SGHAT, CDR2 FQNNGV. CDR3 length: 14 amino acids. V was pared by 1 base and J by 4 bases, with 2 bases of the junction left unmatched. The CDR3 reads CASSLVLAGYEQYF. DNA for the CDR3: TGTGCCAGCAGCTTAGTGCTAGCGGGGTACGAGCAGTACTTC.

V and J are TRBV5-5 and TRBJ2-7; D not resolved. Germline assignment: CDR1 SGHKS and CDR2 YYEKEE (reference sequence). Trimming removed 0 bases at V and 6 bases at J, with 13 bases between. The CDR3 extends over 14 amino acids. CDR3 DNA: TGTGCCAGCAGCTTGGGACAAACCACCTGCGAGCAGTACTTC. Amino acid sequence: CASSLGQTTCEQYF.

The table lists this clonotype with a count of one. Because the CDR3 is missing its conserved closing phenylalanine or tryptophan, this is likely a read error. The chain combines TRBV11-2 with TRBJ2-7; 8 bases are shared with TRBD2. The V gene's germline CDR1 is SGHAT and CDR2 FQNNGV. The CDR3 runs to 16 residues. In nucleotides, the CDR3 is TGTGCCAGCAGTTTAGCTCCCGGGACTAGTTTCTACGAGCAGTACCTC. Encoded protein: CASSLAPGTSFYEQYL.

This clonotype has a single count. One end of the junction varies from germline; a read error may be responsible. The genes are TRBV12-3 or TRBV12-4 and TRBJ1-4, with D uncertain. There are 13 residues in the CDR3. The CDR3 sequence: CVSSFRKNEKLFF. CDR3 nucleotide sequence: TGTGTCAGCAGTTTTAGGAAGAACGAAAAACTGTTTTTT.

Concerning this clonotype: The junction shows a germline mismatch at one end, possibly a read error. The rearrangement joins TRBV11-2 to TRBJ1-2; D remains ambiguous. The CDR3 totals 12 residues. Germline CDR1 and CDR2: SGHAT and FQNNGV. The CDR3: CAGSLTGYDYTF. The CDR3 DNA reads as TGTGCCGGCAGCTTAACGGGCTATGACTACACCTTC.

Details on this clonotype: One base away lies a much larger clone, so this may be a sequencing read error. The chain is built from TRBV4-1 and TRBJ2-3; D remains ambiguous. The J call may not be correct, given that the DNA end is closer to TRBJ1-5. Germline CDR1 is MGHRA and CDR2 is YSYEKL. The CDR3 is 13 residues long. This CDR3 reads CASSQPGTDTQHF. DNA for the CDR3: TGCGCCAGCAGCCAACCGGGCACAGATACGCAGCATTTT.